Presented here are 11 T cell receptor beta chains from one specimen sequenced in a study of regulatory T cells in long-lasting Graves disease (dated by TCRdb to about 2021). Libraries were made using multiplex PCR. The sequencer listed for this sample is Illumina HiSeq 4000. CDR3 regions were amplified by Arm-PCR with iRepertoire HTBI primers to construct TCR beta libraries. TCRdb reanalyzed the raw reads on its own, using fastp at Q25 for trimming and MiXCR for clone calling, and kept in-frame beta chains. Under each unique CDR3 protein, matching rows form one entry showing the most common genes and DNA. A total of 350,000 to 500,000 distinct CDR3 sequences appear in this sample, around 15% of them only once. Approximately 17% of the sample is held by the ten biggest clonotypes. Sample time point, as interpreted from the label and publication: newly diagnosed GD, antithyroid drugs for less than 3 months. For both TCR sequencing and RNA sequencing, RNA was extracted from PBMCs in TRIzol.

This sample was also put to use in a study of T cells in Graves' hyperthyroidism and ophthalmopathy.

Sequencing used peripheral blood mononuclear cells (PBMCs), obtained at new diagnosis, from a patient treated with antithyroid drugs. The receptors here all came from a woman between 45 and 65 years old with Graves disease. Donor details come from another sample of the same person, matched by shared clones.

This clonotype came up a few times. CDR3 bases: TGTGCCAGCAGCGCACAGGTGACCCAAGAGACCCAGTACTTC. Its protein product is CASSAQVTQETQYF. This sequence joins TRBV9 and TRBJ2-5; D might be TRBD1 (5 bases). The CDR3 consists of 14 residues. V was cut by 3 bases and J by 1 base, with 10 bases left in between. The germline gives CDR1 SGDLS, CDR2 YYNGEE.

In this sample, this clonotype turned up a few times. CDR3 sequence: CASSQDGGQGFAEAFF. As DNA, the CDR3 is TGTGCCAGCAGCCAAGATGGGGGACAGGGGTTTGCTGAAGCTTTCTTT. The rearrangement uses TRBV4-2 and TRBJ1-1, with TRBD1 matching 10 bases. Germline V gene sequence: CDR1 LGHNA, CDR2 YNFKEQ. V lost 0 bases and J lost 6; bases outside the gene matches: 7. The length of the CDR3 is 16 residues.

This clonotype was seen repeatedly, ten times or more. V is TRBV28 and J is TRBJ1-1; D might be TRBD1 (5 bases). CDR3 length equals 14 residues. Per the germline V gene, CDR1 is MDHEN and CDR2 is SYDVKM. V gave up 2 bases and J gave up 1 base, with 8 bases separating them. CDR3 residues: CASSLRGQNTEAFF. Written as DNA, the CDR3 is TGTGCCAGCAGTTTAAGAGGACAGAACACTGAAGCTTTCTTT.

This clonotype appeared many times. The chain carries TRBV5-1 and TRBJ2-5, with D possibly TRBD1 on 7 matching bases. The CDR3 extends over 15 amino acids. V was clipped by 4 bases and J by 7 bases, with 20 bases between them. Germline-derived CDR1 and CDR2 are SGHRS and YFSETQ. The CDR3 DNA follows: TGCGCCAGCAGCCCGGAGGGACAGCCCCCAGTGACCCAGTACTTC. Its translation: CASSPEGQPPVTQYF.

DNA of the CDR3: TGTGCCAGTAGTATTGAGGGGACACCATACAATGAGCAGTTCTTC. Protein product: CASSIEGTPYNEQFF. V and J are TRBV19 and TRBJ2-1; D perhaps matches TRBD1 (6 bases). The CDR3 runs to 15 residues. V lost 3 bases and J 4 bases, leaving 13 bases between the germline ends. Germline lookup yields CDR1 LNHDA and CDR2 SQIVND (reference sequence).

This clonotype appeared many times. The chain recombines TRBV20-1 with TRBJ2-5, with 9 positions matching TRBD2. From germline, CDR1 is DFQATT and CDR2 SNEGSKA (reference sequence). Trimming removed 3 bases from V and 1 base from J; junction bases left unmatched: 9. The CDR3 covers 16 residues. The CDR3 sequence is CSARDLAGPLQETQYF. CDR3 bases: TGCAGTGCTAGGGACCTAGCGGGACCACTCCAAGAGACCCAGTACTTC.

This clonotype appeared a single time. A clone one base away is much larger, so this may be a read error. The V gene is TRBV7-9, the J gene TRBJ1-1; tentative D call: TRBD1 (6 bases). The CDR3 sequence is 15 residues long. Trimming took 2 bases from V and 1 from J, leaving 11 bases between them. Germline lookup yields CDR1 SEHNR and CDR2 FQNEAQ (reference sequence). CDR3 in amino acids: CASSLRSTGNTEAFF. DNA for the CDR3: TGTGCCAGCAGCTTAAGGTCGACAGGGAACACTGAAGCTTTCTTT.

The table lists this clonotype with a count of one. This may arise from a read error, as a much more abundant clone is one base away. CDR3: CASSYSGGDYGYTF. CDR3 sequence (DNA): TGTGCCAGCAGTTACTCGGGGGGTGACTATGGCTACACCTTC. The chain couples TRBV6-2 or TRBV6-3 to TRBJ1-2, with D possibly being TRBD1 (5 bases). The CDR3 is 14 residues long. Germline V lookup: CDR1 MNHEY, CDR2 SVGEGT. V gave up 0 bases and J gave up 3 bases, with 8 bases separating them.

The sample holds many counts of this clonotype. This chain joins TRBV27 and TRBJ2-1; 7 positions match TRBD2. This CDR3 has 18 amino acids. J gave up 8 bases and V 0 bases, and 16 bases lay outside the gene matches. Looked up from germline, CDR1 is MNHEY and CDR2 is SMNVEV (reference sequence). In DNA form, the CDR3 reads TGTGCCAGCAGTTTATCCCAGGGCACTAGCGATAGGAGGTATGAGCAGTTCTTC. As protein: CASSLSQGTSDRRYEQFF.

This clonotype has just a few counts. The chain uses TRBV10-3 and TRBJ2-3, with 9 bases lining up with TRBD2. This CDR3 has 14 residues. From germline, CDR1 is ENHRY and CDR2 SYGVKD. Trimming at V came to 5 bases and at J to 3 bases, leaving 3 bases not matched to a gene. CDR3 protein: CAISHSGSTDTQYF. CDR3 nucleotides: TGTGCCATCAGTCATAGCGGGAGTACAGATACGCAGTATTTT.

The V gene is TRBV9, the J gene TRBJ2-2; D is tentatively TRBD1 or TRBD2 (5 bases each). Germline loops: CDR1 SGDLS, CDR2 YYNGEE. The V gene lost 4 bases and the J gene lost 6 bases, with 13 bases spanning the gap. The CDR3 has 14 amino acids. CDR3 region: CASSQGPFAGELFF. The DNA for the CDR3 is TGTGCCAGCAGCCAGGGACCCTTCGCCGGGGAGCTGTTTTTT. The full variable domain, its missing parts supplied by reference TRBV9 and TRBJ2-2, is DSGVTQTPKHLITATGQRVTLRCSPRSGDLSVYWYQQSLDQGLQFLIQYYNGEERAKGNILERFSAQQFPDLHSELNLSSLELGDSALYFCASSQGPFAGELFFGEGSRLTVL.